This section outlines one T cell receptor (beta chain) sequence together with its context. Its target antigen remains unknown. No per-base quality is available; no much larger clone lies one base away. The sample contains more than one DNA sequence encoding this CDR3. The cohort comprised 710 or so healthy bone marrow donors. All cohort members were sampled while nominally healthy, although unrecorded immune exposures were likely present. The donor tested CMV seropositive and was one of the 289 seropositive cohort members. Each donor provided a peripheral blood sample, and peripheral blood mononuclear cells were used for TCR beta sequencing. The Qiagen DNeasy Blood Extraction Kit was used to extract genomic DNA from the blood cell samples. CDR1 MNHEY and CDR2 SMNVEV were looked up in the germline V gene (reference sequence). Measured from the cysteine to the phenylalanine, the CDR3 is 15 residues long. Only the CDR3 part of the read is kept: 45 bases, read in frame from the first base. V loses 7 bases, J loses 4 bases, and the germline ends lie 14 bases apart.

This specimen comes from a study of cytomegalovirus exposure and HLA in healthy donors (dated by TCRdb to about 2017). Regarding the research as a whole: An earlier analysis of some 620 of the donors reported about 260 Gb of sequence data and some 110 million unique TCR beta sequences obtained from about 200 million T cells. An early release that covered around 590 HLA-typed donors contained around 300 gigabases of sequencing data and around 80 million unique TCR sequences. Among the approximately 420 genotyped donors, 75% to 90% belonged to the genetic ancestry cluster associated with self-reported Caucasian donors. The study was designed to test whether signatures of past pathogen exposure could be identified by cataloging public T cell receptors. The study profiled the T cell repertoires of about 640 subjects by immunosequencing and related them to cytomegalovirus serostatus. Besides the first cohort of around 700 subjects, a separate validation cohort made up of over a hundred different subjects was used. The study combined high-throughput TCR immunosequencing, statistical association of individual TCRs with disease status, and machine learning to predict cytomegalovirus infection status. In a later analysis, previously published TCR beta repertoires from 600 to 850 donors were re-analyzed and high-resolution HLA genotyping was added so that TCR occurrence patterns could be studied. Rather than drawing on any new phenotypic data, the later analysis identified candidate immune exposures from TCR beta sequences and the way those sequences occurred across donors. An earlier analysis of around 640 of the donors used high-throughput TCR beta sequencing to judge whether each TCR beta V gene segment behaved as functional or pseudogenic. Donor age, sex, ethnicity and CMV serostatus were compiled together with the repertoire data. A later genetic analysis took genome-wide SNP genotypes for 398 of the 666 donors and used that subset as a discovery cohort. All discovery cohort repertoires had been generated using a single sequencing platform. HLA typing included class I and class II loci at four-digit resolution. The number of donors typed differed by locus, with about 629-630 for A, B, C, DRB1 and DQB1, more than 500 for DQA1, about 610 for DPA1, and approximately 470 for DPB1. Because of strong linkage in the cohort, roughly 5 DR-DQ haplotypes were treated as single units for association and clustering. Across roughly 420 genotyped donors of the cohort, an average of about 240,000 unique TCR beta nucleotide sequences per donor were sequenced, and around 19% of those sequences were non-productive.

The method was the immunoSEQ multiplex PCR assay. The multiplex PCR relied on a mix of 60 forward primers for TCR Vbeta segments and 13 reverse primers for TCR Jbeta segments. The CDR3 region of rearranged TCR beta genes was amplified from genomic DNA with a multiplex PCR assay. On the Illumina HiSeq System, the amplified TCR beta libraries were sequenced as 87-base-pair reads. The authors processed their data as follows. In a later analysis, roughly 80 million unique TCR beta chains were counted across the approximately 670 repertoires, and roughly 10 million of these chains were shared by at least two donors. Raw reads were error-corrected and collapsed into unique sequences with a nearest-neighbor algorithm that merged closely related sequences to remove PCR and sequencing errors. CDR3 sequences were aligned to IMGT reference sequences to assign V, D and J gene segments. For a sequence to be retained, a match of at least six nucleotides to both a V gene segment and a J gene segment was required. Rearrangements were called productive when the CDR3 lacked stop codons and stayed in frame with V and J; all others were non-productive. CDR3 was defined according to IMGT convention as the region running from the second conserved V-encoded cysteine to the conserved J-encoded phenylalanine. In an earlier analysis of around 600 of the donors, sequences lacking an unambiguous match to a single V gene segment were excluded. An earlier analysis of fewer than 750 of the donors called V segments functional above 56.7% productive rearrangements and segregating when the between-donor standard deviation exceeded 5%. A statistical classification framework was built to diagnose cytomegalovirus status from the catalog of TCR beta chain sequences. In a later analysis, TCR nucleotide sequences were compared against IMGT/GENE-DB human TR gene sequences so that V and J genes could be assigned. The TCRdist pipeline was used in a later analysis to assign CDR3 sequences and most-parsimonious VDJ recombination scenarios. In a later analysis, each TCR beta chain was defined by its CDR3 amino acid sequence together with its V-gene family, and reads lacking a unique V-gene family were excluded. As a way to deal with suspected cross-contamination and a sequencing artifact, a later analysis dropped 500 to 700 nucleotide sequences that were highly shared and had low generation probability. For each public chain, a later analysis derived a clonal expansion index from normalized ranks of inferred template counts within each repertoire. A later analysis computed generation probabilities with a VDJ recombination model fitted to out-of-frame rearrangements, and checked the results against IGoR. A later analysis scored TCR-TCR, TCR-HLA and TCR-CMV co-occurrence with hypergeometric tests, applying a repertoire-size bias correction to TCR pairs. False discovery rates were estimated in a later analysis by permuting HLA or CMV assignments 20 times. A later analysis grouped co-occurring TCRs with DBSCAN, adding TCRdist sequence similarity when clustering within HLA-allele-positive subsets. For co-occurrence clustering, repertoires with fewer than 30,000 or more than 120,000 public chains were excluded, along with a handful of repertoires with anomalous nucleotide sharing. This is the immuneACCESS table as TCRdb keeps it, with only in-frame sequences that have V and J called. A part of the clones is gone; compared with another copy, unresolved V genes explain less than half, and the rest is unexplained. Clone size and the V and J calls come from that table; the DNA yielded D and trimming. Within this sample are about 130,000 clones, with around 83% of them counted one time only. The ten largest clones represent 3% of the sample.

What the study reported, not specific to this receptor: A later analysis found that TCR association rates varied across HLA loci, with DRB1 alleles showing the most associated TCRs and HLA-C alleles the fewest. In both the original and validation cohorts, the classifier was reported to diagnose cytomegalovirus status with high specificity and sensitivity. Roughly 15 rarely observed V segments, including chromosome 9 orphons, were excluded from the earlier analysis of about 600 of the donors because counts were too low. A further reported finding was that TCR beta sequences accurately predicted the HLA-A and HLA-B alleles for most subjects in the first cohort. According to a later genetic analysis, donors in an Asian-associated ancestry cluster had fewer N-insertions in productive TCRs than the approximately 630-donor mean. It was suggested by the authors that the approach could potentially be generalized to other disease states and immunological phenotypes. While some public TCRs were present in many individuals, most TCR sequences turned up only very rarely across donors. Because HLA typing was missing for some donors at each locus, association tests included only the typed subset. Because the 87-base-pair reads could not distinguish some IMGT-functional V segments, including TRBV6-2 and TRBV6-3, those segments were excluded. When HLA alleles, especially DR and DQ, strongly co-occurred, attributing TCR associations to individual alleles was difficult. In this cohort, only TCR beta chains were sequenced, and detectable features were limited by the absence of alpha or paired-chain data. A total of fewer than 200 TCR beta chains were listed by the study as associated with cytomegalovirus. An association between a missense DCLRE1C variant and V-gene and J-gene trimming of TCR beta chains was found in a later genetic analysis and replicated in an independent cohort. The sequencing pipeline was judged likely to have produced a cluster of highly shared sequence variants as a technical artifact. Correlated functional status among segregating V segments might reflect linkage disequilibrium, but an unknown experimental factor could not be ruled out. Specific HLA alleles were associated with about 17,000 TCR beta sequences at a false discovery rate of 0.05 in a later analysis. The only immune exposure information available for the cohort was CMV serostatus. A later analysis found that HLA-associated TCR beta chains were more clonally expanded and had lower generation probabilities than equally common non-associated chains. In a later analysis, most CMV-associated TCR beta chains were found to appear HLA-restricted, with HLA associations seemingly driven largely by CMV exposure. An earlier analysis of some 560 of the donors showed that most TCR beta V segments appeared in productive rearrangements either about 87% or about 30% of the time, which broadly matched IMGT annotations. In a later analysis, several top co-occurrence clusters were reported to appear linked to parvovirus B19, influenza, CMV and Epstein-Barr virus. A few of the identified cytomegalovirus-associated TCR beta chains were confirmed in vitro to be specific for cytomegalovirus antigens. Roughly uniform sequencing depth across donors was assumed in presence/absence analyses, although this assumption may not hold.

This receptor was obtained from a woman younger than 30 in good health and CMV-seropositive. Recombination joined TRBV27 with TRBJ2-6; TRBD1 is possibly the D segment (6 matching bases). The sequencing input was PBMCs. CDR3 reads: CASTLQGPGANVLTF. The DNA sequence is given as TGTGCCAGCACTCTACAGGGCCCCGGGGCCAACGTCCTGACTTTC.